This TCR beta chain derives from a study of blood T cell repertoires in COVID-19. Study-wide background: Samples taken during acute and convalescent COVID-19 were collected in the United States, Italy and Spain. T cells, B-cell-depleted T cells, or PBMCs supplied cDNA or gDNA.

The CDR3 totals 14 residues. Trimming removed 1 base from V and 5 bases from J, with 11 bases in between. Germline CDR1 is LGHDT and CDR2 is YNNKEL (reference sequence). Original data processing: For nucleated cells, counts were estimated from reference gene primer amplification. The method was immunoSEQ multiplex PCR; TCRdb's version includes in-frame clones alone and lacks a portion of them. The D gene and trimming were derived from the DNA, and the V and J assignments and clone size from that table. The repertoire has 300,000 to 500,000 clones, roughly 87% of them found once; the top ten carry more than 2%.

This chain connects TRBV3-1 (or the pseudogene TRBV3-2) to TRBJ1-1; TRBD1 is a possible D gene (5 bases). This TCR came from a woman between 40 and 50 years old with acute COVID-19. Specimen: PBMCs or T cells enriched from blood (not recorded which). The CDR3 DNA sequence: TGTGCCAGCAGCCAAGCGAGGGGAGGGACTGAAGCTTTCTTT. Translation: CASSQARGGTEAFF.